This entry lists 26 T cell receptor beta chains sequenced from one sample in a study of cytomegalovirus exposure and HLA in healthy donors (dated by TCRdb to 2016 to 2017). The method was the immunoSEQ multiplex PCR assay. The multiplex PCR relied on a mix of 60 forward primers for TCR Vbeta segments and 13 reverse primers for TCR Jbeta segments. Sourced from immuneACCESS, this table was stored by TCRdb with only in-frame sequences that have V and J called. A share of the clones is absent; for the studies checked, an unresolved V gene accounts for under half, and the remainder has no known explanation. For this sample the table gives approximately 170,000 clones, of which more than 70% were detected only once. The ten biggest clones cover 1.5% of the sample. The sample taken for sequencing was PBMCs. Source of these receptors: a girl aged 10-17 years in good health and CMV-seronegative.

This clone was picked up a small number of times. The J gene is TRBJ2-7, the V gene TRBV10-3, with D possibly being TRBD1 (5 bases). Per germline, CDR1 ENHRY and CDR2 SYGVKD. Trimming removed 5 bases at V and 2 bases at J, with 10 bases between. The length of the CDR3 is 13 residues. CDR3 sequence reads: CAISNQGTYEQYF. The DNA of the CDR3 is TGTGCCATCAGTAATCAGGGAACCTACGAGCAGTACTTC.

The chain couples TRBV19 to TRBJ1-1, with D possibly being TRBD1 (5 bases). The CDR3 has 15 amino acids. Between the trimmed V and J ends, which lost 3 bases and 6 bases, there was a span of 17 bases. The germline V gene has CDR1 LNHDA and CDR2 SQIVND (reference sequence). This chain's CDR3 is CASSIPKDQGAEAFF. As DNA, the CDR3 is TGTGCCAGTAGTATCCCTAAGGACCAGGGCGCTGAAGCTTTCTTT.

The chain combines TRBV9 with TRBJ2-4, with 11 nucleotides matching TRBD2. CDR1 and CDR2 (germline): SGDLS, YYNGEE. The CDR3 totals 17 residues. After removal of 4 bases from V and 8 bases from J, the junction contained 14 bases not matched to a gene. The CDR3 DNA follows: TGTGCCAGCAGCCTCAGTAGCGGGGGGGGATTCCGCGACATTCAGTACTTC. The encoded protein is CASSLSSGGGFRDIQYF.

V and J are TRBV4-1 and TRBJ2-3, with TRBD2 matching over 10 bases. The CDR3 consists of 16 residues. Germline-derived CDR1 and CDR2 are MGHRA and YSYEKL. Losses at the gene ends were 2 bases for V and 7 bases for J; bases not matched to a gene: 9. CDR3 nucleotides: TGCGCCAGCAGCCAACTCGGACTAGCGGACCTAAATACGCAGTATTTT. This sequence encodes CASSQLGLADLNTQYF.

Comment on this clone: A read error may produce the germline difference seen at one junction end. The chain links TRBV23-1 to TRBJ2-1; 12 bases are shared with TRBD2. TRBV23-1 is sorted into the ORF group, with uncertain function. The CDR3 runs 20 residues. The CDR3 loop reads CASSGVTGLAGQKAHNEQFF. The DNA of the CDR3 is TGCGCCAGCAGTGGCGTAACGGGACTAGCGGGTCAAAAGGCTCACAACGAGCAGTTCTTC.

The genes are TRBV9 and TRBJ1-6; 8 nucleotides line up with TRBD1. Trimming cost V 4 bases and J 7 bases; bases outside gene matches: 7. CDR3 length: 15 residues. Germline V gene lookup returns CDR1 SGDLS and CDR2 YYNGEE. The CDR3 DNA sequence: TGTGCCAGCAGCCCCGGGACAGGCGGGAATTCACCCCTCCACTTT. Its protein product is CASSPGTGGNSPLHF.

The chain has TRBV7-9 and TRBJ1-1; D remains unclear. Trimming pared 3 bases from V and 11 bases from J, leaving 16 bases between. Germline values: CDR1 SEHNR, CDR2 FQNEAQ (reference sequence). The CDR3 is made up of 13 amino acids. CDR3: CASSLEAGERAFF. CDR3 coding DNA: TGTGCCAGCAGCTTGGAGGCGGGCGAGAGGGCTTTCTTT.

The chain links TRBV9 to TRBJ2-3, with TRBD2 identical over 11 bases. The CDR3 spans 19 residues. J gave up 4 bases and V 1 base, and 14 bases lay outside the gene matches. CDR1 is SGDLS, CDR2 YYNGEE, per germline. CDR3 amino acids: CASSVSLAGGQVIADTQYF. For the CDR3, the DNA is TGTGCCAGCAGCGTATCCCTAGCGGGGGGTCAGGTGATTGCAGATACGCAGTATTTT.

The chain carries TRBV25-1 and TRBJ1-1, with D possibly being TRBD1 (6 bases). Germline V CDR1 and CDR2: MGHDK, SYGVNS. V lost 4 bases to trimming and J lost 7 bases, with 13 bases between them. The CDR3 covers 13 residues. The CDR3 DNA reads TGTGCCAGCAGTGGAACCAGGGGTAATGAAGCTTTCTTT. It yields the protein CASSGTRGNEAFF. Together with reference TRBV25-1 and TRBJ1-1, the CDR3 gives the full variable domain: EADIYQTPRYLVIGTGKKITLECSQTMGHDKMYWYQQDPGMELHLIHYSYGVNSTEKGDLSSESTVSRIRTEHFPLTLESARPSHTSQYLCASSGTRGNEAFFGQGTRLTVV.

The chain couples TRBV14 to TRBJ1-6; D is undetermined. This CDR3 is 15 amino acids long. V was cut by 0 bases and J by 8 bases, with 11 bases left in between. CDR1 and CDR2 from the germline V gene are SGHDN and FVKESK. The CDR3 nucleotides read TGTGCCAGCAGCCAAGATGTGGGCAGCCATTCACCCCTCCACTTT. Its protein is CASSQDVGSHSPLHF.

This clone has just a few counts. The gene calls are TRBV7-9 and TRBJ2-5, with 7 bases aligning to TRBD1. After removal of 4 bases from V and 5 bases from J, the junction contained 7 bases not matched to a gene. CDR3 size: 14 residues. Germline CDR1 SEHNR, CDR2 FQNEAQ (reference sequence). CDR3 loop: CASSWRQGVETQYF. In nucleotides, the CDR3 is TGTGCCAGCAGCTGGAGACAGGGAGTGGAGACCCAGTACTTC.

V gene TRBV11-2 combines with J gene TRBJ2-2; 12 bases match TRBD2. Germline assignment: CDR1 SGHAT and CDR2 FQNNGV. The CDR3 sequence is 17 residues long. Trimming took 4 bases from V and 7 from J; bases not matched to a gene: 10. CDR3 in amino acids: CASSSRSSGGADGELFF. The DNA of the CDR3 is TGTGCCAGCAGCTCCCGATCTAGCGGGGGGGCTGACGGGGAGCTGTTTTTT.

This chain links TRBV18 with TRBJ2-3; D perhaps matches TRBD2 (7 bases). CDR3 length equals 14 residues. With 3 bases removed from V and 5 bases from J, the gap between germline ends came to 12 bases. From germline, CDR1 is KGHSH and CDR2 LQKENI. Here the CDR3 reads CASSPRGGKDTQYF. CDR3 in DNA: TGTGCCAGCTCACCTAGGGGGGGAAAAGATACGCAGTATTTT.

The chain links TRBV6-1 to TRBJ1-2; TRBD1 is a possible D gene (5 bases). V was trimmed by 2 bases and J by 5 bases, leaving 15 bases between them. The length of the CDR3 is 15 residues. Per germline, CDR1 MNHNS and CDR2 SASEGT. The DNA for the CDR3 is TGTGCCAGCAGTGAATGGTGGGGGGAAATATATGGCTACACCTTC. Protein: CASSEWWGEIYGYTF.

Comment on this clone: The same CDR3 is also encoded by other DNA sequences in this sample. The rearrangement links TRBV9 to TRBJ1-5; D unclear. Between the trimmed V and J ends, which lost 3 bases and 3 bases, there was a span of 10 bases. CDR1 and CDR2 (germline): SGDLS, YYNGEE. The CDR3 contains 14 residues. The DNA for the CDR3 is TGTGCCAGCAGCGAGACCGGGGTCAATCAGCCCCAGCATTTT. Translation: CASSETGVNQPQHF. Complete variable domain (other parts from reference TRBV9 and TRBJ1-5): DSGVTQTPKHLITATGQRVTLRCSPRSGDLSVYWYQQSLDQGLQFLIQYYNGEERAKGNILERFSAQQFPDLHSELNLSSLELGDSALYFCASSETGVNQPQHFGDGTRLSIL.

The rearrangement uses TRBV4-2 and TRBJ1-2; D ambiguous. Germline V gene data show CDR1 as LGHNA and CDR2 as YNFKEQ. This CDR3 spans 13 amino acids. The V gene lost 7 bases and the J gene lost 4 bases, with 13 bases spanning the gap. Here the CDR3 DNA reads TGTGCCAGCAAGCGCGACGGATCCTATGGCTACACCTTC. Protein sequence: CASKRDGSYGYTF.

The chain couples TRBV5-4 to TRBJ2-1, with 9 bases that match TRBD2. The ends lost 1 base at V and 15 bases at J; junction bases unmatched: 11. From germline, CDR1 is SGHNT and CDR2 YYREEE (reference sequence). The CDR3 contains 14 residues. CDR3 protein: CASSLRGQRGAGFF. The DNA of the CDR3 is TGTGCCAGCAGCTTGAGAGGGCAGCGGGGGGCTGGGTTCTTC.

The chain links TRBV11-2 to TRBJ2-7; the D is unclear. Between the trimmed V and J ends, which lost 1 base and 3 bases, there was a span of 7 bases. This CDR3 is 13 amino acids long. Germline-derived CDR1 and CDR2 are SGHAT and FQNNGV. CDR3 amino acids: CASSLVSSYEQYF. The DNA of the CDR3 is TGTGCCAGCAGCTTAGTATCCAGCTACGAGCAGTACTTC.

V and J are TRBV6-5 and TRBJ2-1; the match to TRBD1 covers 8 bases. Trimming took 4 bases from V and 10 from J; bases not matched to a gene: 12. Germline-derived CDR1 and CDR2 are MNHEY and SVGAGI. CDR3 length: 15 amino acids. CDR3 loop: CASSSSGQDSREQFF. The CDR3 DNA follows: TGTGCCAGCAGTTCCTCGGGACAGGACAGTAGGGAGCAGTTCTTC.

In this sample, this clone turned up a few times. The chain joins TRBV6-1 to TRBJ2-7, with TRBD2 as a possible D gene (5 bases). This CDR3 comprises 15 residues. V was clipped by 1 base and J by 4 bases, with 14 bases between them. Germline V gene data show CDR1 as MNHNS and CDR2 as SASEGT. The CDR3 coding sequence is TGTGCCAGCAGTGAAGGAGGGTCCCTCCTATACGAGCAGTACTTC. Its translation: CASSEGGSLLYEQYF.

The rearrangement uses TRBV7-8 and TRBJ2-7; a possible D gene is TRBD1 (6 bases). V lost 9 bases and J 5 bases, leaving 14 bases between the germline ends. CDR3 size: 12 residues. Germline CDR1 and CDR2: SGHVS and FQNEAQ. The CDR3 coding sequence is TGTGCCAGTGGGGCAGGGGTCCACGAGCAGTACTTC. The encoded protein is CASGAGVHEQYF. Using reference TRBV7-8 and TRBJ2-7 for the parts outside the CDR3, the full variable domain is GAGVSQSPRYKVAKRGQDVALRCDPISGHVSLFWYQQALGQGPEFLTYFQNEAQLDKSGLPSDRFFAERPEGSVSTLKIQRTQQEDSAVYLCASGAGVHEQYFGPGTRLTVT.

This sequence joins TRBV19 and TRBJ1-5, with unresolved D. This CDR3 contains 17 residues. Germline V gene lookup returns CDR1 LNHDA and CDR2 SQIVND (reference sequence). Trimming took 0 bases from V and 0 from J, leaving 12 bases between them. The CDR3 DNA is TGTGCCAGTAGTATAGATCAAGGAGGGTTTAGCAATCAGCCCCAGCATTTT. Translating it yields CASSIDQGGFSNQPQHF. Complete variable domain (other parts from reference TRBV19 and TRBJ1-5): DGGITQSPKYLFRKEGQNVTLSCEQNLNHDAMYWYRQDPGQGLRLIYYSQIVNDFQKGDIAEGYSVSREKKESFPLTVTSAQKNPTAFYLCASSIDQGGFSNQPQHFGDGTRLSIL.

CDR3 sequence (DNA): TGTGCCAGCTCACGGACAGGTCATCCCTACGAGCAGTACTTC. Translation gives CASSRTGHPYEQYF. The chain has TRBV18 and TRBJ2-7, with 7 bases aligning to TRBD1. Germline V gives CDR1 KGHSH, CDR2 LQKENI. Trimming took 4 bases from V and 2 from J; bases not matched to a gene: 5. CDR3 length: 14 residues.

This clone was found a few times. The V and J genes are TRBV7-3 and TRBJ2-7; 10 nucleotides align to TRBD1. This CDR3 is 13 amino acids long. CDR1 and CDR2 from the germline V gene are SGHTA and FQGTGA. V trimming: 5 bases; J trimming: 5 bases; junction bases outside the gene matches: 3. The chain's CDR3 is CASSTTGGDEQYF. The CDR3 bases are TGTGCCAGCAGCACGACAGGGGGCGACGAGCAGTACTTC.

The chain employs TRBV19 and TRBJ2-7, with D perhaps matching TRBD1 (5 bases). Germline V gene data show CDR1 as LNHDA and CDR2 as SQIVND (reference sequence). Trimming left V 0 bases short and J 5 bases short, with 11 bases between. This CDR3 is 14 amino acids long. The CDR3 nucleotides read TGTGCCAGTAGTATAGATGGGGCGCTCGACGAGCAGTACTTC. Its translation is CASSIDGALDEQYF.

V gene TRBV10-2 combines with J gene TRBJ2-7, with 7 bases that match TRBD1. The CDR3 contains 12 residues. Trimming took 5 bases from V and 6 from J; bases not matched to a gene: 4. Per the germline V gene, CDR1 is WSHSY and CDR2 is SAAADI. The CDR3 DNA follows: TGCGCCAGCAGTTGGCCAGGGGGCGAGCAGTACTTC. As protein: CASSWPGGEQYF.